This passage covers 5 T cell receptor beta chains from one sample sequenced in a study of CD8 T cells in ankylosing spondylitis. In TCRdb, the 5' RACE reads were re-called with MiXCR into one record per CDR3 protein. The sample includes some 17,000 distinct CDR3 sequences, over 7% of them seen just once. The sample was blood. The source of these receptors is a male donor with ankylosing spondylitis or in good health (not recorded which).

The rearrangement joins TRBV7-3 to TRBJ2-3; D remains unclear. V lost 4 bases, J lost 0 bases, and 11 bases lay in between. This CDR3 has 15 amino acids. Per the germline V gene, CDR1 is SGHTA and CDR2 is FQGTGA. The CDR3 reads CASSSLRSSTDTQYF. CDR3 bases: TGTGCCAGCAGCTCCCTTCGCTCTAGCACAGATACGCAGTATTTT. Full variable domain (remainder filled in from reference TRBV7-3 and TRBJ2-3): GAGVSQTPSNKVTEKGKYVELRCDPISGHTALYWYRQSLGQGPEFLIYFQGTGAADDSGLPNDRFFAVRPEGSVSTLKIQRTERGDSAVYLCASSSLRSSTDTQYFGPGTRLTVL.

This clonotype has just a few counts. The chain combines TRBV20-1 with TRBJ2-4; possibly TRBD2 for D (6 bases). The germline gives CDR1 DFQATT, CDR2 SNEGSKA (reference sequence). CDR3 size: 14 residues. The ends were cut back, 4 bases at V and 7 bases at J, with 17 bases in the middle. The CDR3 sequence: CSANGGMAGNIQYF. The CDR3 DNA reads TGCAGTGCTAACGGGGGTATGGCCGGCAACATTCAGTACTTC.

This clonotype was seen at least ten times. The chain is built from TRBV12-3 or TRBV12-4 and TRBJ2-1; 11 bases agree with TRBD2. V lost 6 bases to trimming and J lost 6 bases; unmatched junction nucleotides: 7. This CDR3 has 15 residues. CDR3 loop: CASRKSSGRLNEQFF. CDR3 nucleotides: TGTGCCAGCAGGAAATCTAGCGGGAGGCTCAATGAGCAGTTCTTC.

This clonotype was recorded at least ten times. The chain carries TRBV5-1 and TRBJ2-1, with D perhaps matching TRBD1 (5 bases). Trimming took 4 bases from V and 5 from J, leaving 16 bases between them. This CDR3 has 15 amino acids. Looked up from germline, CDR1 is SGHRS and CDR2 is YFSETQ. CDR3 in amino acids: CASSPTPGYHNEQFF. Here the CDR3 DNA reads TGCGCCAGCAGCCCGACTCCAGGGTACCACAATGAGCAGTTCTTC.

This chain uses TRBV12-3 or TRBV12-4 with TRBJ1-6; D unresolved. V lost 7 bases, J lost 7 bases, and 14 bases lay in between. The CDR3 spans 14 residues. CDR3 loop: CASTYPGWNSPLHF. In nucleotides, the CDR3 is TGTGCCAGCACGTACCCTGGGTGGAATTCACCCCTCCACTTT.